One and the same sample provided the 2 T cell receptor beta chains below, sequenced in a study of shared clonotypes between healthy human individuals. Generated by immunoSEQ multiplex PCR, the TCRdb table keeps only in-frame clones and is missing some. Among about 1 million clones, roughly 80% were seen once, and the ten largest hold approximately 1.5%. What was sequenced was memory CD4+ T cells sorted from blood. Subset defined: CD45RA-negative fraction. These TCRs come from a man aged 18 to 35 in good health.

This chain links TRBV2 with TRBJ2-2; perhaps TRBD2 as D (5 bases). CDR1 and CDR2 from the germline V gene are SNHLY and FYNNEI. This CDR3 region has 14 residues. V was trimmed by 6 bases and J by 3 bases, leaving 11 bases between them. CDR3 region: CASSRGSDTGELFF. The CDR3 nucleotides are TGTGCCAGCAGCCGGGGATCGGACACCGGGGAGCTGTTTTTT.

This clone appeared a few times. CDR3 nucleotide sequence: TGTGCCAGCAGACGACAGGTGAACACTGAAGCTTTCTTT. It translates to CASRRQVNTEAFF. V and J are TRBV6-5 and TRBJ1-1; TRBD1 might be the D (6 bases). Germline V lookup: CDR1 MNHEY, CDR2 SVGAGI. With 6 bases removed from V and 0 bases from J, the gap between germline ends came to 8 bases. The CDR3 consists of 13 residues.